This entry features one TCR beta chain sequence. The sample is drawn from a study of blood T cell repertoires in COVID-19. Original handling: Reference gene primers were amplified, and this amplification served to estimate nucleated cell counts. Using immunoSEQ multiplex PCR, the repertoire was profiled, and TCRdb retains in-frame clones only, with some absent. D and trimming were read from the DNA, whereas the V and J calls and clone size are those reported in that table. The sample contains about 140,000 clones, more than 70% of which appear only once. The CDR3 is made up of 13 amino acids. Trimming removed 5 bases from V and 6 bases from J; junction bases left unmatched: 5. CDR1 and CDR2 from the germline V gene are SGHTA and FQGNSA.

V usage is TRBV7-2 and J usage is TRBJ2-3, with 7 nucleotides matching TRBD2. This receptor was obtained from a man aged 45-65 years with active or convalescent COVID-19. The specimen sequenced was peripheral blood. CDR3 loop: CASSRDGGDTQYF. CDR3 in DNA: TGTGCCAGCAGCCGGGACGGGGGGGATACGCAGTATTTT.